The 11 T cell receptor beta chains below were found in one sample sequenced in a study of radiotherapy plus CTLA-4 blockade in lung cancer. The protocol was immunoSEQ multiplex PCR, while the TCRdb copy is restricted to in-frame clones and leaves out a portion. The table lists roughly 70,000 clones, roughly 84% of them singletons. This sample comprised peripheral blood, obtained from a patient treated with radiotherapy plus ipilimumab. Receptor source: a human donor with non-small cell lung cancer that progressed on radiotherapy plus ipilimumab.

This clone was observed a single time. This sequence joins TRBV19 and TRBJ1-5; D gene unclear. V was cut by 5 bases and J by 0 bases, with 2 bases left in between. Germline lookup yields CDR1 LNHDA and CDR2 SQIVND (reference sequence). The CDR3 is 12 amino acids. The CDR3 here is CASSLSNQPQHF. CDR3 nucleotide sequence: TGTGCCAGTAGTCTTAGCAATCAGCCCCAGCATTTT.

The V gene is TRBV5-1, the J gene TRBJ2-2, with TRBD2 identical over 10 bases. The CDR3 is made up of 15 amino acids. J was trimmed by 4 bases and V by 5 bases; bases with no gene match: 5. From germline, CDR1 is SGHRS and CDR2 YFSETQ. The CDR3 bases are TGCGCCAGCAGTCTTAGGACTAGCGGCACCGGGGAGCTGTTTTTT. It yields the protein CASSLRTSGTGELFF. Full variable domain (missing parts from reference TRBV5-1 and TRBJ2-2): KAGVTQTPRYLIKTRGQQVTLSCSPISGHRSVSWYQQTPGQGLQFLFEYFSETQRNKGNFPGRFSGRQFSNSRSEMNVSTLELGDSALYLCASSLRTSGTGELFFGEGSRLTVL.

This sequence joins TRBV28 and TRBJ2-5; D is uncertain. Germline CDR1 MDHEN, CDR2 SYDVKM. The V end was cut by 2 bases, the J end by 4 bases, with 8 bases between. CDR3 size: 13 residues. The CDR3 here is CASSLPPSETQYF. The DNA for the CDR3 is TGTGCCAGCAGTTTACCCCCCTCAGAGACCCAGTACTTC.

This sequence joins TRBV30 and TRBJ1-2, with unresolved D. Trimming pared 3 bases from V and 4 bases from J, leaving 15 bases between. Per germline, CDR1 GTSNPN and CDR2 SVGIG (reference sequence). This CDR3 has 14 residues. Here the CDR3 DNA reads TGTGCCTGGAGATGGGCCAGGCAAACCTATGGCTACACCTTC. Translating gives CAWRWARQTYGYTF.

The chain's CDR3 is CASSLSSSGRVGTDTQYF. The CDR3 DNA follows: TGCGCCAGCAGCTTGAGCAGTAGCGGGAGAGTCGGCACAGATACGCAGTATTTT. The V and J genes are TRBV5-1 and TRBJ2-3; 9 nucleotides agree with TRBD2. Germline V CDR1 and CDR2: SGHRS, YFSETQ. The CDR3 has 18 amino acids. Unmatched junction bases numbered 10, after V lost 1 base and J lost 1 base.

The gene calls are TRBV5-1 and TRBJ2-3, with D unresolved. V lost 4 bases to trimming and J lost 0 bases, with 6 bases between them. This CDR3 spans 13 amino acids. Germline V lookup: CDR1 SGHRS, CDR2 YFSETQ. This CDR3 reads CASSDSSTDTQYF. The CDR3 DNA follows: TGCGCCAGCAGCGACTCTAGCACAGATACGCAGTATTTT.

This CDR3 is CASSLLGKTTEQFF. In DNA, the CDR3 is TGTGCCAGCAGCCTACTGGGAAAAACTACCGAGCAGTTCTTC. V is TRBV5-6 and J is TRBJ2-1; no clear D gene. The V gene's germline CDR1 is SGHDT and CDR2 YYEEEE. Trimming shortened V by 4 bases and J by 10 bases, and 18 bases separated the two germline ends. This CDR3 is 14 amino acids long.

The chain carries TRBV4-2 and TRBJ2-3, with D perhaps TRBD1 or TRBD2 (5 bases each). The germline V and J ends were trimmed by 1 base and 0 bases, with 11 bases remaining between them. Germline CDR1 and CDR2: LGHNA and YNFKEQ. The CDR3 is made up of 16 amino acids. CDR3 nucleotide sequence: TGTGCCAGCAGCCAAGGAGGGGTCCCTAGCACAGATACGCAGTATTTT. Amino acids: CASSQGGVPSTDTQYF.

The V gene is TRBV25-1, the J gene TRBJ1-2; 7 nucleotides match TRBD1. This CDR3 contains 13 residues. Looked up from germline, CDR1 is MGHDK and CDR2 is SYGVNS. The trim removed 5 bases at V and 5 bases at J, leaving 5 bases unmatched. CDR3 in DNA: TGTGCCAGCAGTCATCCGGGACAGTATGGCTACACCTTC. It translates to CASSHPGQYGYTF.

DNA of the CDR3: TGCAGCGTTAAGACACCCTCCTACGAGCAGTACGTC. Translating it yields CSVKTPSYEQYV. The V and J genes are TRBV29-1 and TRBJ2-7, with D unresolved. CDR1 is SQVTM, CDR2 ANQGSEA, per germline. CDR3 length equals 12 residues. V was cut by 5 bases and J by 0 bases, with 8 bases left in between.

This chain links TRBV19 with TRBJ1-5, with D tentatively TRBD1 (5 bases). The CDR3 totals 13 residues. V lost 6 bases, J lost 7 bases, and 13 bases lay in between. Germline lookup yields CDR1 LNHDA and CDR2 SQIVND (reference sequence). This chain's CDR3 is CASRKQAGQPQHF. As DNA, the CDR3 is TGTGCCAGTAGAAAACAGGCGGGGCAGCCCCAGCATTTT. The complete variable domain, with remaining parts taken from reference TRBV19 and TRBJ1-5, reads DGGITQSPKYLFRKEGQNVTLSCEQNLNHDAMYWYRQDPGQGLRLIYYSQIVNDFQKGDIAEGYSVSREKKESFPLTVTSAQKNPTAFYLCASRKQAGQPQHFGDGTRLSIL.